Shown below are 32 T cell receptor beta chains from a single sample sequenced in a study of human thymus T cells. Sequencing used immunoSEQ multiplex PCR; TCRdb keeps in-frame clones, though not all of them. The data show some 130,000 clones, with around 94% seen just once and approximately 0.022% held by the top ten. Resections obtained during corrective heart surgery supplied the thymus tissue. Sequencing was done on a sample of thymus tissue. Source of these receptors: a boy under three years old with a congenital heart defect but otherwise immunologically healthy.

The rearrangement links TRBV4-2 to TRBJ2-3; D is unresolved. The V end lost 0 bases, the J end lost 1 base, and 14 bases lay between the germline ends. The CDR3 is 17 amino acids. Germline V gene data show CDR1 as LGHNA and CDR2 as YNFKEQ. CDR3 protein: CASSQDRFLDGTDTQYF. CDR3 DNA sequence: TGTGCCAGCAGCCAAGATCGGTTCCTAGATGGCACAGATACGCAGTATTTT.

The chain employs TRBV7-9 and TRBJ1-1; TRBD1 matches at 9 bases. Per the germline V gene, CDR1 is SEHNR and CDR2 is FQNEAQ (reference sequence). V trimming: 11 bases; J trimming: 1 base; junction bases outside the gene matches: 8. The CDR3 totals 14 residues. DNA for the CDR3: TGTGCCTCCCACAGGGGGCAGGGGAACACTGAAGCTTTCTTT. Translation: CASHRGQGNTEAFF.

J is TRBJ1-2 and V is TRBV5-6, with D uncertain. Trimming shortened V by 4 bases and J by 6 bases, and 13 bases separated the two germline ends. The germline gives CDR1 SGHDT, CDR2 YYEEEE. The CDR3 runs to 13 residues. The CDR3 bases are TGTGCCAGCAGCAGGAGGGTCTCAAATGGCTACACCTTC. Translation gives CASSRRVSNGYTF.

V is TRBV4-2 and J is TRBJ1-2; D is unresolved. The CDR3 has 11 residues. Trimming cost V 3 bases and J 6 bases, with 5 bases left between them. CDR1 and CDR2 from the germline V gene are LGHNA and YNFKEQ. CDR3 DNA sequence: TGTGCCAGCAGCCAGAGGGATGGCTACACCTTC. Its translation: CASSQRDGYTF.

The V and J genes are TRBV7-6 and TRBJ1-5, with D maybe TRBD1 (6 bases). The CDR3 extends over 15 amino acids. Trimming shortened V by 4 bases and J by 6 bases, and 16 bases separated the two germline ends. CDR1 is SGHVS and CDR2 is FNYEAQ in the germline V gene. For the CDR3, the DNA is TGTGCCAGCAGCTCCCGTCACAGGGTTGGTCAGCCCCAGCATTTT. Protein sequence: CASSSRHRVGQPQHF.

DNA for the CDR3: TGTGCCAGCAGTGCCATGGACGGCCCTCCGAACACTGAAGCTTTCTTT. This codes for CASSAMDGPPNTEAFF. The rearrangement joins TRBV2 to TRBJ1-1; D is ambiguous. Germline CDR1 SNHLY, CDR2 FYNNEI. V lost 4 bases, J lost 1 base, and 16 bases lay in between. This CDR3 is built from 16 residues.

This chain uses TRBV7-9 with TRBJ2-5, with D unresolved. V shed 5 bases and J shed 0 bases, with 13 bases lying between them. This CDR3 has 15 amino acids. Germline CDR1 reads SEHNR; CDR2 reads FQNEAQ (reference sequence). The CDR3 DNA follows: TGTGCCAGCAGCAACCCACGCAAGTACCAAGAGACCCAGTACTTC. Amino acids: CASSNPRKYQETQYF. Drawing the rest from reference TRBV7-9 and TRBJ2-5, the complete variable domain is DTGVSQNPRHKITKRGQNVTFRCDPISEHNRLYWYRQTLGQGPEFLTYFQNEAQLEKSRLLSDRFSAERPKGSFSTLEIQRTEQGDSAMYLCASSNPRKYQETQYFGPGTRLLVL.

This chain connects TRBV28 to TRBJ2-1; 7 positions match TRBD2. V shed 6 bases and J 2 bases; nucleotides not matched to a gene: 10. Germline-derived CDR1 and CDR2 are MDHEN and SYDVKM. The CDR3 sequence is 16 residues long. CDR3 bases: TGTGCCAGCAGGGCACCAGCGGGGAGGGCCTACAATGAGCAGTTCTTC. This codes for CASRAPAGRAYNEQFF.

The chain joins TRBV7-2 to TRBJ2-1; D is ambiguous. The germline V gene has CDR1 SGHTA and CDR2 FQGNSA. This CDR3 is built from 15 residues. The V end was cut by 1 base, the J end by 0 bases, with 7 bases between. CDR3 bases: TGTGCCAGCAGCTTAGTCAGGAGCTCCTACAATGAGCAGTTCTTC. Amino acids: CASSLVRSSYNEQFF.

The chain recombines TRBV28 with TRBJ1-2; TRBD1 matches 7 bases. Trimming removed 3 bases from V and 1 base from J; junction bases left unmatched: 17. The V gene's germline CDR1 is MDHEN and CDR2 SYDVKM. The CDR3 spans 19 residues. The CDR3 region has the DNA TGTGCCAGCAGTTTTTGGCGCCCGTACACGCAGGGGGATAACTATGGCTACACCTTC. Amino acid sequence: CASSFWRPYTQGDNYGYTF.

The chain uses TRBV4-3 and TRBJ1-1; 9 bases line up with TRBD1. This CDR3 is built from 17 residues. V lost 4 bases to trimming and J lost 4 bases; unmatched junction nucleotides: 13. CDR1 and CDR2 from the germline V gene are LGHNA and YSLEER. DNA of the CDR3: TGCGCCAGCAGCCTTGGGGGACAGGGAGGGCTCACCACTGAAGCTTTCTTT. It specifies CASSLGGQGGLTTEAFF.

Remarks on this clone: At one end the junction does not follow the germline gene, possibly because of a read error. The chain employs TRBV9 and TRBJ1-6; tentatively, D is TRBD1 (5 bases). Germline-derived CDR1 and CDR2 are SGDLS and YYNGEE. The CDR3 loop spans 14 amino acids. CDR3 amino acids: CASSVGAINSPLHF. CDR3 sequence (DNA): TGTGCCAGCAGTGTAGGGGCAATAAACTCACCCCTCCACTTT.

This chain links TRBV12-5 with TRBJ2-3; D unresolved. Germline V gene lookup returns CDR1 LGHNT and CDR2 FRNRAP. This CDR3 is built from 11 residues. The V and J ends lost 9 bases and 0 bases respectively, with 4 bases between them. This CDR3 is CASQSTDTQYF. The CDR3 DNA follows: TGTGCTAGCCAGAGCACAGATACGCAGTATTTT. The variable domain in full, with the rest retrieved from reference TRBV12-5 and TRBJ2-3, is DARVTQTPRHKVTEMGQEVTMRCQPILGHNTVFWYRQTMMQGLELLAYFRNRAPLDDSGMPKDRFSAEMPDATLATLKIQPSEPRDSAVYFCASQSTDTQYFGPGTRLTVL.

The chain is built from TRBV14 and TRBJ1-2, with no clear D. Trimming took off 2 bases at V and 1 base at J, with 14 bases between the two ends. The CDR3 totals 16 residues. From germline, CDR1 is SGHDN and CDR2 FVKESK. The CDR3 DNA reads TGTGCCAGCAGCCAAAAGAGACACAAGAATAACTATGGCTACACCTTC. As protein: CASSQKRHKNNYGYTF.

The rearrangement joins TRBV5-1 to TRBJ2-7; 7 bases are a match to TRBD1. Germline values: CDR1 SGHRS, CDR2 YFSETQ. This CDR3 is built from 16 residues. Trimming took 7 bases from V and 5 from J; bases not matched to a gene: 18. In nucleotides, the CDR3 is TGCGCCAGCTCTCGCCGGCCCGAGGGGGCGAGCGACGAGCAGTACTTC. Amino acids: CASSRRPEGASDEQYF.

The chain couples TRBV10-3 to TRBJ1-2; maybe TRBD1 (5 bases). Trimming pared 4 bases from V and 3 bases from J, leaving 15 bases between. The germline gives CDR1 ENHRY, CDR2 SYGVKD. The CDR3 totals 15 residues. In DNA, the CDR3 is TGTGCCATCAGTGGAGAGGGGACCTTCCACTATGGCTACACCTTC. Translation gives CAISGEGTFHYGYTF.

This chain joins TRBV15 and TRBJ2-2, with unresolved D. The CDR3 length is 14 residues. V was cut by 7 bases and J by 2 bases, with 11 bases left in between. Germline V gives CDR1 LNHNV, CDR2 YYDKDF (reference sequence). The CDR3 sequence is CATTDRLNTGELFF. Written as DNA, the CDR3 is TGTGCCACCACCGATCGACTTAACACCGGGGAGCTGTTTTTT.

The sample holds a few counts of this clone. The rearrangement uses TRBV19 and TRBJ1-1; D might be TRBD1 (6 bases). The CDR3 is made up of 11 amino acids. The ends were cut back, 7 bases at V and 7 bases at J, with 10 bases in the middle. Germline V gene data show CDR1 as LNHDA and CDR2 as SQIVND (reference sequence). For the CDR3, the DNA is TGTGCCAGTAAGGGGGGACATGAAGCTTTCTTT. It translates to CASKGGHEAFF.

The V call is TRBV11-2, the J call TRBJ2-7; D gene ambiguous. The CDR3 extends over 15 amino acids. The V end lost 7 bases, the J end lost 3 bases, and 19 bases lay between the germline ends. Germline CDR1 reads SGHAT; CDR2 reads FQNNGV. CDR3: CASILRAGDDYEQYF. The CDR3 coding sequence is TGTGCCAGCATCCTCCGGGCTGGGGATGACTACGAGCAGTACTTC.

This chain uses TRBV6-6 with TRBJ2-3, with unresolved D. The V end was cut by 5 bases, the J end by 4 bases, with 7 bases between. The germline V gene has CDR1 MNHNY and CDR2 SVGAGI (reference sequence). There are 12 residues in the CDR3. CDR3 loop: CASSAPADTQYF. Written as DNA, the CDR3 is TGTGCCAGCAGTGCTCCAGCAGATACGCAGTATTTT.

This clone is a singleton in its sample. The chain carries TRBV5-8 and TRBJ1-3; TRBD1 might be the D (5 bases). Trimming removed 4 bases at V and 0 bases at J, with 20 bases between. Per germline, CDR1 SGHTS and CDR2 YDEGEE. The CDR3 length is 18 residues. The CDR3 region has the DNA TGTGCCAGCAGCGAGGGGTTGGGCAGGACGACCTCTGGAAACACCATATATTTT. It encodes CASSEGLGRTTSGNTIYF.

This clone appeared a single time. The chain employs TRBV2 and TRBJ2-3, with D hard to call. Germline V CDR1 and CDR2: SNHLY, FYNNEI. CDR3 size: 15 residues. V was shortened by 6 bases and J by 1 base, with 14 bases between the two germline ends. For the CDR3, the DNA is TGTGCCAGCAGAGCTTTCCTAGGATGCACAGATACGCAGTATTTT. Translated, it gives CASRAFLGCTDTQYF.

V gene TRBV14 combines with J gene TRBJ2-7; D ambiguous. The CDR3 is 13 amino acids. Germline values: CDR1 SGHDN, CDR2 FVKESK. The V end lost 1 base, the J end lost 6 bases, and 10 bases lay between the germline ends. Here the CDR3 reads CASSQGPLREQYF. In DNA form, the CDR3 reads TGTGCCAGCAGCCAAGGCCCACTGCGCGAGCAGTACTTC.

The CDR3 reads CASSVEDSPNEQYF. CDR3 nucleotide sequence: TGTGCCAGCAGCGTAGAGGACAGCCCTAACGAGCAGTACTTC. The chain links TRBV9 to TRBJ2-7, with a tentative D call TRBD1 (6 bases). Germline V lookup: CDR1 SGDLS, CDR2 YYNGEE. The ends were cut back, 0 bases at V and 5 bases at J, with 12 bases in the middle. This CDR3 spans 14 amino acids. Full variable domain (remainder filled in from reference TRBV9 and TRBJ2-7): DSGVTQTPKHLITATGQRVTLRCSPRSGDLSVYWYQQSLDQGLQFLIQYYNGEERAKGNILERFSAQQFPDLHSELNLSSLELGDSALYFCASSVEDSPNEQYFGPGTRLTVT.

Comment on this clone: Additional DNA sequences in this sample encode the identical CDR3. The chain has TRBV5-1 and TRBJ1-2; D is perhaps TRBD1 (5 bases). The CDR3 spans 13 residues. Trimming left V 0 bases short and J 2 bases short, with 5 bases between. Germline V CDR1 and CDR2: SGHRS, YFSETQ. The CDR3 nucleotides read TGCGCCAGCAGCTTGGACAGGAACTATGGCTACACCTTC. It codes for CASSLDRNYGYTF.

The gene calls are TRBV11-3 and TRBJ2-2; 11 bases line up with TRBD2. The CDR3 has 19 amino acids. V lost 1 base, J lost 4 bases, and 11 bases stayed unmatched. In germline, CDR1 is SGHNT, CDR2 YENEEA. This chain's CDR3 is CASSLGEASGGRGTGELFF. DNA of the CDR3: TGTGCCAGCAGCTTAGGAGAGGCTAGCGGGGGGCGAGGCACCGGGGAGCTGTTTTTT.

The chain is built from TRBV7-8 and TRBJ2-1; tentatively, D is TRBD2 (5 bases). Germline lookup yields CDR1 SGHVS and CDR2 FQNEAQ. Trimming took off 5 bases at V and 8 bases at J, with 22 bases between the two ends. The CDR3 contains 16 residues. The CDR3 loop is CASSPGGLRPIHEQFF. In DNA form, the CDR3 reads TGTGCCAGCAGCCCCGGAGGACTTAGGCCCATCCATGAGCAGTTCTTC.

V and J are TRBV4-2 and TRBJ1-6, with TRBD1 identical over 8 bases. This CDR3 comprises 16 residues. V was clipped by 0 bases and J by 7 bases; unmatched bases: 5. Germline assignment: CDR1 LGHNA and CDR2 YNFKEQ. The CDR3 region has the DNA TGTGCCAGCAGCCAAGAGTCGGACAGGGTAAATTCACCCCTCCACTTT. Translation gives CASSQESDRVNSPLHF.

The chain joins TRBV7-9 to TRBJ2-7, with 8 bases lining up with TRBD1. The CDR3 totals 16 residues. V lost 5 bases to trimming and J lost 2 bases; unmatched junction nucleotides: 11. CDR1 and CDR2 from the germline V gene are SEHNR and FQNEAQ (reference sequence). The CDR3: CASSPLQGQAPYEQYF. The CDR3 region has the DNA TGTGCCAGCAGCCCCCTACAGGGACAGGCGCCCTACGAGCAGTACTTC.

The J gene is TRBJ2-3, the V gene TRBV2; 9 nucleotides agree with TRBD2. The CDR3 extends over 15 amino acids. With V trimmed by 6 bases and J by 2 bases, 6 bases remained unmatched. In germline, CDR1 is SNHLY, CDR2 FYNNEI. CDR3 residues: CASRWLAGLTDTQYF. CDR3 bases: TGTGCCAGCAGATGGCTAGCGGGGCTCACAGATACGCAGTATTTT.

The rearrangement uses TRBV4-2 and TRBJ2-5, with 8 nucleotides matching TRBD1. Germline V gene sequence: CDR1 LGHNA, CDR2 YNFKEQ. This CDR3 region has 15 residues. Germline trimming cut 5 bases from V and 3 bases from J; bases unmatched to any gene: 8. CDR3 sequence reads: CASSGTGWPKETQYF. CDR3 sequence (DNA): TGTGCCAGCAGCGGGACAGGTTGGCCAAAAGAGACCCAGTACTTC.

The J gene is TRBJ2-7, the V gene TRBV27, with 7 positions matching TRBD1. CDR1 MNHEY and CDR2 SMNVEV come from the germline V gene (reference sequence). This CDR3 spans 20 amino acids. V gave up 5 bases and J gave up 5 bases; unmatched junction bases: 27. DNA of the CDR3: TGTGCCAGCAGTCCCCGAACGACAGGGAAGATAAGTCCCCCGAGGAACGAGCAGTACTTC. Its translation: CASSPRTTGKISPPRNEQYF.